This TCR beta chain appears in the sequencing data of a study of tissue T cells after allogeneic stem cell transplantation. Regarding the study as a whole: Blood and spleen captured only part of the tissue TCR repertoire.

Generated by immunoSEQ multiplex PCR, the TCRdb table keeps only in-frame clones and is missing some. The sample carries about 22,000 clones, just under 75% recorded once. Points on this clone: What it recognizes is unknown. Gene names follow the mouse nomenclature. Read data end 1 residue before the CDR3 end; the end is taken from the germline J gene.

V was shortened by 5 bases and J by 2 bases, with 12 bases between the two germline ends. Germline V lookup: CDR1 NSHNY, CDR2 SYGAGN. The CDR3 consists of 14 residues. This clonotype was obtained from a female BALB/c mouse in good health. Strain haplotype (MHC): H2-d. Sequencing input: spleen. The chain is built from TRBV13-1 and TRBJ2-5; no clear D gene. The CDR3 loop reads CASSSSGVQDTQYF. The CDR3 bases that were read are TGTGCCAGCAGCTCCTCTGGAGTCCAAGACACCCAGTAC.